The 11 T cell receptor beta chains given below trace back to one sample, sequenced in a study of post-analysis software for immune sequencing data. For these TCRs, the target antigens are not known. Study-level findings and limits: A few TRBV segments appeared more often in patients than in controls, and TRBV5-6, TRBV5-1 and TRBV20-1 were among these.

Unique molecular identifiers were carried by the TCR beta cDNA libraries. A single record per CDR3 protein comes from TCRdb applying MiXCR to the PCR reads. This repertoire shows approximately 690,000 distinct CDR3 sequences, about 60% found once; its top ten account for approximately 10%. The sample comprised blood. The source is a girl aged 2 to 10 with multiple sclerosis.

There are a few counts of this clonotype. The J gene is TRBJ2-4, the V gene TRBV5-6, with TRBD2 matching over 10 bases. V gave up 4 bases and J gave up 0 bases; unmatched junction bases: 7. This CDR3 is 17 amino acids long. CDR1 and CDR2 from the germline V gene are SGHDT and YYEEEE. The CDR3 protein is CASSPTTSGVAKNIQYF. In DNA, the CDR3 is TGTGCCAGCAGCCCTACTACTAGCGGGGTAGCCAAAAACATTCAGTACTTC.

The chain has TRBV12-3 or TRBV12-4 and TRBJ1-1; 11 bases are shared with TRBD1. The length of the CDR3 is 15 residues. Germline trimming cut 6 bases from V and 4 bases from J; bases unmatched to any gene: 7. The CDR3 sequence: CASRGLDRGRTEAFF. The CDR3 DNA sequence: TGTGCCAGCAGGGGATTGGACAGGGGGCGCACTGAAGCTTTCTTT.

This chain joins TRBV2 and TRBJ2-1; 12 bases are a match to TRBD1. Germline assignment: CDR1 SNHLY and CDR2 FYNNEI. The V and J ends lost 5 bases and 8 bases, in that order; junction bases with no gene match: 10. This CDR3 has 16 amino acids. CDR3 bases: TGTGCCAGCAGTTCCGGGACAGGGGGCATTTTGGATGAGCAGTTCTTC. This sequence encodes CASSSGTGGILDEQFF.

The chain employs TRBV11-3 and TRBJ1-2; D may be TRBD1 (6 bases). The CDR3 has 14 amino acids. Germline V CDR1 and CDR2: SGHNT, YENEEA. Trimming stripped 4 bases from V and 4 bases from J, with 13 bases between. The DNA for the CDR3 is TGTGCCAGCAGCTCCATGAGGGGGGGCTATGGCTACACCTTC. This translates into CASSSMRGGYGYTF.

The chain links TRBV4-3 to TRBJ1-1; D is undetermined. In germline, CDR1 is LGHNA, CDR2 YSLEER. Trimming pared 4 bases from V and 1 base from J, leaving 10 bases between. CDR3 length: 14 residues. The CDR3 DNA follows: TGCGCCAGCAGCCCCAGGCGGGGGAACACTGAAGCTTTCTTT. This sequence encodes CASSPRRGNTEAFF.

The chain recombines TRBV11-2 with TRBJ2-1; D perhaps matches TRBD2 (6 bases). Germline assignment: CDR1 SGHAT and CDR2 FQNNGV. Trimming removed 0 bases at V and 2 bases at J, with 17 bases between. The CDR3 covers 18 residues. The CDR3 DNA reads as TGTGCCAGCAGCTTAGATGTTGGTCAGGGAGGCCCCTACAATGAGCAGTTCTTC. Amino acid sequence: CASSLDVGQGGPYNEQFF.

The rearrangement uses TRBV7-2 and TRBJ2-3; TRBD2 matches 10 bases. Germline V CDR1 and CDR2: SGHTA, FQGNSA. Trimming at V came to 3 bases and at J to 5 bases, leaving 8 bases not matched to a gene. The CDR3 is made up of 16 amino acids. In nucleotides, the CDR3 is TGTGCCAGCAGCTTCGCGGCTAGCGGGAGTCTAGATACGCAGTATTTT. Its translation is CASSFAASGSLDTQYF. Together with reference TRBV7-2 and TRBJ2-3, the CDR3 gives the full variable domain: GAGVSQSPSNKVTEKGKDVELRCDPISGHTALYWYRQSLGQGLEFLIYFQGNSAPDKSGLPSDRFSAERTGGSVSTLTIQRTQQEDSAVYLCASSFAASGSLDTQYFGPGTRLTVL.

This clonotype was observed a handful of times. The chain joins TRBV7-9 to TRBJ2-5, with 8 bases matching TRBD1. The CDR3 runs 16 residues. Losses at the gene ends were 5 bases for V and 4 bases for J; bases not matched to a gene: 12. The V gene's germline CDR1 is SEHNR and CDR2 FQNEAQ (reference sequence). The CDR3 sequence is CASSPGQGYEGETQYF. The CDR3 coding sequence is TGTGCCAGCAGCCCCGGACAGGGATATGAAGGAGAGACCCAGTACTTC.

CDR3 protein: CAISESRGTGTQPQHF. In DNA, the CDR3 is TGTGCCATCAGTGAGTCTAGGGGGACAGGTACACAGCCCCAGCATTTT. The V call is TRBV10-3, the J call TRBJ1-5, with 8 bases that match TRBD1. V lost 0 bases to trimming and J lost 7 bases; unmatched junction nucleotides: 8. The CDR3 extends over 16 amino acids. The germline V gene encodes CDR1 ENHRY and CDR2 SYGVKD.

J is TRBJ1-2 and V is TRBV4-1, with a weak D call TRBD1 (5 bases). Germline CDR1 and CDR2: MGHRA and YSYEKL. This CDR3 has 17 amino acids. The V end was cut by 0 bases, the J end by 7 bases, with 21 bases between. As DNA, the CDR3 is TGCGCCAGCAGCCAAGATCGCGCCTCCTCAGGGAGGGGTGGCTACACCTTC. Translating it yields CASSQDRASSGRGGYTF.

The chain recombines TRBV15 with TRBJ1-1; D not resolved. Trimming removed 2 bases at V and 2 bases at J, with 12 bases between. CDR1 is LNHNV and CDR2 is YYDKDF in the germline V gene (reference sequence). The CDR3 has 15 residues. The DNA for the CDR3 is TGTGCCACCAGCAGACCATTAGGAACCAACACTGAAGCTTTCTTT. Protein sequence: CATSRPLGTNTEAFF. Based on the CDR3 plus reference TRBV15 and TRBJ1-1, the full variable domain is DAMVIQNPRYQVTQFGKPVTLSCSQTLNHNVMYWYQQKSSQAPKLLFHYYDKDFNNEADTPDNFQSRRPNTSFCFLDIRSPGLGDTAMYLCATSRPLGTNTEAFFGQGTRLTVV.